This T cell receptor (beta chain) was identified during a study of OX40 agonist ivuxolimab in advanced cancers. General notes on the study: Ivuxolimab was an agonistic, fully human IgG2 monoclonal antibody directed against OX40 (CD134), a costimulatory receptor. Intravenous ivuxolimab was administered to patients every 2 weeks at six dose levels: 0.01, 0.1, 0.3, 1.5, 3 and 10 mg/kg. Among the approximately 50 dose-escalation patients, about 19 had hepatocellular carcinoma, roughly 15 melanoma, 9 renal cell carcinoma and 9 head and neck cancer. A male proportion of roughly 80% and a mean age of around 60 years, ranging from about 23 to 90, were recorded for the dose-escalation cohort. Patients were allowed to have had prior anti-PD-1, anti-PD-L1 or anti-CTLA-4 therapy, and roughly two fifths of the dose-escalation patients had been treated with checkpoint inhibitors. Three dose-escalation patients achieved partial responses, one with hepatocellular carcinoma and two with cutaneous melanoma. Peripheral TCRbeta sequencing aimed to test whether ivuxolimab altered TCR sequence diversity and caused clonal T-cell expansion. The paper describes the monotherapy dose-escalation part (N of about 47 patients) of the phase I trial of ivuxolimab.

Here is what the overall study found, with its caveats: After ivuxolimab, expanded clones were on average more numerous among CD8+ T cells than among CD4+ T cells. Clonal expansion of both CD4+ and CD8+ blood T cells was observed from baseline to week 6 at doses 0.1 to 3.0 mg/kg. The antigen specificity of the peripheral T cells that underwent clonal expansion was not determined. Partial responders in the 0.1-3.0 mg/kg groups had among the lowest normalized peripheral clonal expansion, especially among CD8+ T cells. Low levels of normalized T-cell clonal expansion were also seen in some patients who did not respond.

Concerning this clone: The antigen it recognizes is unknown. There are no base qualities to consult, and no much larger clone falls within one base.

The germline V gene yields MGHDK for CDR1 and SYGVNS for CDR2. The CDR3 covers 14 residues, taking in both the cysteine and the phenylalanine. Just the 42-base CDR3 DNA is kept, in frame starting at base 1. Cut back by 2 bases and 9 bases, the V and J ends lie 14 bases apart. The trial excluded patients who had a history of autoimmune disease or were on systemic immunosuppression. Peripheral blood for TCR sequencing was collected from all dose cohorts at baseline, on cycle 4 day 1, and on cycle 7 day 1. The samples were drawn from a first-in-human, open-label, multicenter phase I dose-escalation trial of ivuxolimab. Adults with locally advanced or metastatic melanoma, renal cell, hepatocellular, or head and neck squamous cell carcinoma were enrolled in the trial. Before TCR sequencing, CD4+ T cells and CD8+ T cells from peripheral blood were sorted into separate populations. To sequence the TCRbeta CDR3 region, genomic DNA was isolated from the sorted cells. The immunoSEQ Assay was used for sequencing of TCRbeta CDR3 regions. This immuneACCESS table, as held by TCRdb, lists in-frame sequences with V and J called but not all clones. Of the missing ones, under half trace to an unresolved V gene in checked studies; the others have no known cause. Counted in this sample were 55,000 to 85,000 clones; 65% to 90% of them appeared once. The ten largest make up 0.65% to 0.9% of the sample.

Rearrangement joined TRBV25-1 to TRBJ2-1; the D region possibly corresponds to TRBD1 (6 bases align). This specimen consisted of CD4+ or CD8+ T cells sorted from blood, obtained in a trial of the OX40 agonist ivuxolimab. This TCR was sampled from an adult with an advanced solid tumor such as melanoma, head and neck, liver or kidney cancer. The CDR3 region has the sequence CASSERTGTFEQFF. At the DNA level, the sequence is TGTGCCAGCAGTGAAAGAACCGGGACATTTGAGCAGTTCTTC.